This entry concerns a single T cell receptor beta chain. The sample is drawn from a study of blood T cells in healthy people across ages. A sample-barcoded 5' primer and a J-beta primer mix were used in a second PCR of roughly 7 to 12 cycles. Per-sample output comprised a minimum of 2.5 million paired-end reads containing CDR3. Via MiXCR, TCRdb re-called the 5' RACE reads, giving one row per CDR3 protein. Here the sample spans around 320,000 distinct CDR3 sequences, around 29% being singletons. Trimming took 4 bases from V and 8 from J, leaving 8 bases between them. The germline CDR1 and CDR2 sequences are MDHEN and SYDVKM. The CDR3 extends over 11 amino acids.

The chain has TRBV28 and TRBJ1-2, with D maybe TRBD1 (6 bases). The source of this sequence is a woman in her seventies in good health. Material for sequencing was blood. CDR3 residues: CASSSGGGYTF. The CDR3 DNA is TGTGCCAGCAGTTCGGGGGGCGGCTACACCTTC.